This entry lists 27 T cell receptor beta chains sequenced from one sample in a study of cytomegalovirus exposure and HLA in healthy donors. A multiplex PCR was run with 60 Vbeta primers and 13 Jbeta primers. This table comes from immunoSEQ multiplex PCR, and its TCRdb copy is limited to in-frame clones, with some not included. The sample shows more than 95,000 clones, around 79% of them seen only once. Input material: PBMCs. The receptors come from an older woman in good health and CMV-seropositive.

The V and J genes are TRBV28 and TRBJ1-5; D unclear. In germline, CDR1 is MDHEN, CDR2 SYDVKM. This CDR3 spans 13 amino acids. V lost 5 bases and J 8 bases, leaving 13 bases between the germline ends. The CDR3 protein is CASSQGVAEPQHF. CDR3 coding DNA: TGTGCCAGCAGTCAAGGAGTCGCAGAGCCCCAGCATTTT.

This clone has more than one count but fewer than ten. This chain connects TRBV5-4 to TRBJ2-3; D not certain. The V and J ends lost 3 bases and 0 bases respectively, with 5 bases between them. CDR3 length equals 13 residues. Looked up from germline, CDR1 is SGHNT and CDR2 is YYREEE (reference sequence). Written as DNA, the CDR3 is TGTGCCAGCAGCTCCTCTAGCACAGATACGCAGTATTTT. It is translated as CASSSSSTDTQYF.

This clone was counted a few times. The chain uses TRBV6-1 and TRBJ1-4; D is unresolved. This CDR3 has 15 amino acids. Germline loops: CDR1 MNHNS, CDR2 SASEGT. V lost 3 bases to trimming and J lost 7 bases, with 15 bases between them. The CDR3 sequence: CASSDWGVRGEKLFF. CDR3 sequence (DNA): TGTGCCAGCAGTGATTGGGGAGTTCGGGGTGAAAAACTGTTTTTT.

The J gene is TRBJ1-5, the V gene TRBV27; tentatively, D is TRBD1 (6 bases). The CDR3 contains 14 residues. The V and J ends lost 6 bases and 4 bases respectively, with 13 bases between them. The germline V gene has CDR1 MNHEY and CDR2 SMNVEV (reference sequence). CDR3 sequence reads: CASRRQVGNQPQHF. DNA of the CDR3: TGTGCCAGCAGGAGACAGGTGGGTAATCAGCCCCAGCATTTT.

This clone was picked up a small number of times. The V and J genes are TRBV7-6 and TRBJ2-3; a possible D gene is TRBD1 (6 bases). Germline CDR1 SGHVS, CDR2 FNYEAQ. V lost 2 bases and J lost 7, with 16 bases in between. The CDR3 covers 15 residues. The CDR3, as DNA: TGTGCCAGCAGCTTATCTGCACAGGGTTGGAATACGCAGTATTTT. Amino acid sequence: CASSLSAQGWNTQYF. Combining the CDR3 with reference TRBV7-6 and TRBJ2-3 gives the whole variable domain GAGVSQSPRYKVTKRGQDVALRCDPISGHVSLYWYRQALGQGPEFLTYFNYEAQQDKSGLPNDRFSAERPEGSISTLTIQRTEQRDSAMYRCASSLSAQGWNTQYFGPGTRLTVL.

This clone is classed as medium-sized. The CDR3 DNA sequence: TGTGCCAGCAGTTTCACTGGGACAGAGTACGAGCAGTACTTC. It specifies CASSFTGTEYEQYF. The chain is built from TRBV28 and TRBJ2-7, with TRBD1 matching 7 bases. The CDR3 extends over 14 amino acids. Germline assignment: CDR1 MDHEN and CDR2 SYDVKM. J was trimmed by 4 bases and V by 3 bases; bases with no gene match: 6.

The rearrangement links TRBV29-1 to TRBJ1-1; 11 bases map to TRBD1. V shed 4 bases, J shed 4 bases, and the junction held 5 bases outside the gene matches. Germline V gives CDR1 SQVTM, CDR2 ANQGSEA. CDR3 length: 14 amino acids. The CDR3 nucleotides read TGCAGCGTTGTAGTCGGGACAGGGGGCACTGAAGCTTTCTTT. This encodes CSVVVGTGGTEAFF.

J is TRBJ1-1 and V is TRBV28, with 8 bases matching TRBD1. From germline, CDR1 is MDHEN and CDR2 SYDVKM. This CDR3 is built from 12 residues. V trimming: 5 bases; J trimming: 10 bases; junction bases outside the gene matches: 6. CDR3: CASSTGGTGAFF. CDR3 nucleotides: TGTGCCAGCAGTACAGGGGGTACGGGAGCTTTCTTT.

The chain links TRBV19 to TRBJ2-3; 16 bases are shared with TRBD2. Per the germline V gene, CDR1 is LNHDA and CDR2 is SQIVND (reference sequence). This CDR3 comprises 17 residues. With 8 bases clipped from V and 4 bases from J, the junction kept 9 bases outside the gene matches. The CDR3, as DNA: TGTGCCAGTGTTCCGACCGGGACTAGCGGGGGGGCAGATACGCAGTATTTT. Residues: CASVPTGTSGGADTQYF.

This chain uses TRBV7-2 with TRBJ1-5; D is undetermined. Germline V CDR1 and CDR2: SGHTA, FQGNSA. The CDR3 runs 15 residues. Trimming took off 0 bases at V and 0 bases at J, with 6 bases between the two ends. CDR3 DNA: TGTGCCAGCAGCTTAGCCGGGTATAGCAATCAGCCCCAGCATTTT. Translating it yields CASSLAGYSNQPQHF.

V is TRBV19 and J is TRBJ2-1, with 10 bases that match TRBD1. This CDR3 region has 15 residues. Germline trimming cut 2 bases from V and 7 bases from J; bases unmatched to any gene: 5. Per the germline V gene, CDR1 is LNHDA and CDR2 is SQIVND (reference sequence). The CDR3 reads CASSIPGQGWNEQFF. CDR3 DNA: TGTGCCAGTAGTATACCGGGACAGGGGTGGAATGAGCAGTTCTTC.

This chain connects TRBV6-6 to TRBJ2-3, with D possibly being TRBD1 (7 bases). From germline, CDR1 is MNHNY and CDR2 SVGAGI (reference sequence). This CDR3 region has 12 residues. The germline V and J ends were trimmed by 8 bases and 4 bases, with 10 bases remaining between them. CDR3 sequence: CASQGDSDTQYF. Written as DNA, the CDR3 is TGTGCCAGCCAGGGGGACTCAGATACGCAGTATTTT.

The CDR3 DNA sequence: TGCAGCGTTCGGAGGGAGTCCCAGTACTTC. It yields the protein CSVRRESQYF. The chain combines TRBV29-1 with TRBJ2-5, with D tentatively TRBD2 (6 bases). The CDR3 spans 10 residues. Trimming removed 5 bases from V and 9 bases from J, with 10 bases in between. The germline V gene encodes CDR1 SQVTM and CDR2 ANQGSEA. Supplemented by reference TRBV29-1 and TRBJ2-5, the full variable domain reads SAVISQKPSRDICQRGTSLTIQCQVDSQVTMMFWYRQQPGQSLTLIATANQGSEATYESGFVIDKFPISRPNLTFSTLTVSNMSPEDSSIYLCSVRRESQYFGPGTRLLVL.

V usage is TRBV10-3 and J usage is TRBJ2-5; 8 nucleotides match TRBD2. The junction had 6 bases not matched to a gene; V was cut back by 2 bases and J by 1 base. CDR1 ENHRY and CDR2 SYGVKD come from the germline V gene. This CDR3 has 16 amino acids. DNA for the CDR3: TGTGCCATCAGTGAGGCGGGGGGAGGGGGCCAAGAGACCCAGTACTTC. Encoded protein: CAISEAGGGGQETQYF.

Comment on this clone: This sample also contains other DNA sequences that code for the same CDR3. V gene TRBV5-1 combines with J gene TRBJ2-7; TRBD2 agrees at 12 bases. V gave up 5 bases and J gave up 5 bases; unmatched junction bases: 8. CDR1 is SGHRS, CDR2 YFSETQ, per germline. The CDR3 is 15 residues long. The CDR3 sequence: CASSSGLAGSHEQYF. The CDR3 DNA follows: TGCGCCAGCAGTTCAGGACTAGCGGGGTCCCACGAGCAGTACTTC.

V usage is TRBV28 and J usage is TRBJ2-1, with TRBD1 matching over 10 bases. The junction had 10 bases not matched to a gene; V was cut back by 5 bases and J by 3 bases. The germline gives CDR1 MDHEN, CDR2 SYDVKM. There are 17 residues in the CDR3. The CDR3 here is CASSKRFRDRGYNEQFF. The CDR3 DNA sequence: TGTGCCAGCAGTAAACGCTTCCGGGACAGGGGCTACAATGAGCAGTTCTTC.

This clone was seen a single time. The CDR3 protein is CAWTHYPGELFF. DNA of the CDR3: TGTGCCTGGACCCACTACCCCGGGGAGCTGTTTTTT. The chain links TRBV30 to TRBJ2-2; D gene ambiguous. V shed 4 bases and J shed 6 bases, with 9 bases lying between them. Germline CDR1 GTSNPN, CDR2 SVGIG (reference sequence). This CDR3 contains 12 residues.

V and J are TRBV9 and TRBJ2-3; maybe TRBD2 (6 bases). In germline, CDR1 is SGDLS, CDR2 YYNGEE. Trimming removed 5 bases from V and 1 base from J, with 11 bases in between. CDR3 size: 14 residues. CDR3 sequence reads: CASSRASGTDTQYF. In DNA form, the CDR3 reads TGTGCCAGCAGTCGAGCTAGCGGCACAGATACGCAGTATTTT.

The rearrangement joins TRBV28 to TRBJ2-1; TRBD1 matches at 9 bases. Germline lookup yields CDR1 MDHEN and CDR2 SYDVKM. The CDR3 covers 19 residues. J lost 4 bases, V lost 5 bases, and 18 bases had no gene match. In DNA form, the CDR3 reads TGTGCCAGCAGTCAGCCCGGGACAGGGTCCACACCCCTTTACAATGAGCAGTTCTTC. Protein: CASSQPGTGSTPLYNEQFF.

The chain combines TRBV18 with TRBJ2-1; D is possibly TRBD1 (5 bases). The CDR3 spans 14 residues. Trimming left V 4 bases short and J 6 bases short, with 13 bases between. Germline V lookup: CDR1 KGHSH, CDR2 LQKENI. In DNA form, the CDR3 reads TGTGCCAGCTCACAAGACAGCCGCTCCAATGAGCAGTTCTTC. It codes for CASSQDSRSNEQFF.

The chain has TRBV21-1 and TRBJ2-1; the table's D call of TRBD2 was not tested on the DNA. TRBV21-1 is a pseudogene. This CDR3 has 15 residues. DNA for the CDR3: TGTGCCGGCAGGCAGACTAGCGGGACCGTCCATGAGCAGTTCTTC. This encodes CAGRQTSGTVHEQFF.

A few counts support this clone. CDR3 amino acids: CASTRPGGDEQFF. CDR3 DNA: TGTGCCAGCACACGCCCCGGGGGTGATGAGCAGTTCTTC. This chain joins TRBV7-2 and TRBJ2-1, with D possibly TRBD2 on 6 matching bases. V was pared by 7 bases and J by 8 bases, with 15 bases between. The CDR3 has 13 residues. The germline gives CDR1 SGHTA, CDR2 FQGNSA.

This chain joins TRBV7-2 and TRBJ2-5, with TRBD1 matching over 10 bases. The end of the DNA is better explained by TRBJ2-7, so the J call may be wrong. The V gene's germline CDR1 is SGHTA and CDR2 FQGNSA. The CDR3 length is 14 residues. The CDR3 spells CASRGQGKSYEQYF. In DNA, the CDR3 is TGTGCCAGCAGGGGACAGGGGAAGTCCTACGAGCAGTACTTC.

The rearrangement joins TRBV5-4 to TRBJ2-1, with 9 bases fitting TRBD2. The CDR3 spans 16 residues. Unmatched junction bases numbered 6, after V lost 0 bases and J lost 5 bases. Germline-derived CDR1 and CDR2 are SGHNT and YYREEE (reference sequence). This chain's CDR3 is CASSLGGGRVDNEQFF. The DNA of the CDR3 is TGTGCCAGCAGCTTGGGGGGCGGGAGGGTGGACAATGAGCAGTTCTTC.

V gene TRBV9 combines with J gene TRBJ2-7; D is ambiguous. Germline V gene data show CDR1 as SGDLS and CDR2 as YYNGEE. V lost 1 base, J lost 0 bases, and 11 bases lay in between. The CDR3 totals 15 residues. CDR3: CASSVSATGSYEQYF. CDR3 nucleotide sequence: TGTGCCAGCAGCGTATCGGCGACGGGCTCCTACGAGCAGTACTTC.

The V and J genes are TRBV7-9 and TRBJ2-3; D may be TRBD2 (5 bases). This CDR3 is 16 amino acids long. CDR1 SEHNR and CDR2 FQNEAQ come from the germline V gene (reference sequence). Between the trimmed V and J ends, which lost 3 bases and 5 bases, there was a span of 18 bases. The CDR3 loop is CASSLRASTREDTQYF. The CDR3 DNA reads TGTGCCAGCAGCTTGAGGGCGTCCACACGGGAAGATACGCAGTATTTT. The full variable domain, completed using reference TRBV7-9 and TRBJ2-3, is DTGVSQNPRHKITKRGQNVTFRCDPISEHNRLYWYRQTLGQGPEFLTYFQNEAQLEKSRLLSDRFSAERPKGSFSTLEIQRTEQGDSAMYLCASSLRASTREDTQYFGPGTRLTVL.

V is TRBV4-1 and J is TRBJ1-6; D unresolved. Germline lookup yields CDR1 MGHRA and CDR2 YSYEKL. V gave up 0 bases and J gave up 9 bases, with 12 bases separating them. The CDR3 spans 15 residues. The CDR3 DNA is TGCGCCAGCAGCCAAGAAGGGAGGCTTAGTTCACCCCTCCACTTT. Translation: CASSQEGRLSSPLHF.